One and the same sample provided the 29 T cell receptor beta chains below, sequenced in a study of blood T cell repertoires in COVID-19. Clones were read by immunoSEQ multiplex PCR, and TCRdb kept only the in-frame ones, dropping some. Altogether 70,000 to 80,000 clones are present, around 76% being singletons, with the ten largest covering roughly an eighth. The specimen was peripheral blood. These receptors were collected from a woman aged 80 or older with acute or convalescent COVID-19.

The V and J genes are TRBV5-8 and TRBJ2-2, with 8 bases that match TRBD2. The CDR3 is 17 residues long. Looked up from germline, CDR1 is SGHTS and CDR2 is YDEGEE. V gave up 1 base and J gave up 7 bases; unmatched junction bases: 12. The CDR3 coding sequence is TGTGCCAGCAGCTTGTGGGCGGGAGGAGGATCCGTCGGGGAGCTGTTTTTT. Residues: CASSLWAGGGSVGELFF.

The rearrangement links TRBV19 to TRBJ1-5; unclear D gene. Germline loops: CDR1 LNHDA, CDR2 SQIVND (reference sequence). Trimming stripped 1 base from V and 0 bases from J, with 16 bases between. The CDR3 totals 18 residues. Here the CDR3 reads CASSIGPLGAASNQPQHF. CDR3 bases: TGTGCCAGTAGTATAGGGCCCCTGGGCGCAGCTAGCAATCAGCCCCAGCATTTT.

V usage is TRBV5-1 and J usage is TRBJ2-3; a weak D match, TRBD1 (6 bases). The CDR3 consists of 14 residues. Trimming left V 2 bases short and J 2 bases short, with 9 bases between. CDR1 and CDR2 from the germline V gene are SGHRS and YFSETQ. The CDR3 spells CASSLGTITDTQYF. CDR3 nucleotide sequence: TGCGCCAGCAGCTTAGGGACAATCACAGATACGCAGTATTTT.

V and J are TRBV18 and TRBJ2-7, with a possible D match to TRBD2 (5 bases). V was trimmed by 6 bases and J by 5 bases, leaving 8 bases between them. The germline V gene encodes CDR1 KGHSH and CDR2 LQKENI. The CDR3 has 11 amino acids. The chain's CDR3 is CASSTRDEQYF. The CDR3 DNA sequence: TGTGCCAGCTCCACGAGGGACGAGCAGTACTTC.

The V and J genes are TRBV7-2 and TRBJ2-1; 8 nucleotides align to TRBD2. V dropped 4 bases and J dropped 2; count of bases not matched to a gene: 7. The CDR3 sequence is 16 residues long. Germline CDR1 and CDR2: SGHTA and FQGNSA. CDR3 loop: CASSSGGGITYNEQFF. In DNA form, the CDR3 reads TGTGCCAGCAGCTCGGGAGGGGGGATAACCTACAATGAGCAGTTCTTC. Full variable domain (rest looked up from reference TRBV7-2 and TRBJ2-1): GAGVSQSPSNKVTEKGKDVELRCDPISGHTALYWYRQSLGQGLEFLIYFQGNSAPDKSGLPSDRFSAERTGGSVSTLTIQRTQQEDSAVYLCASSSGGGITYNEQFFGPGTRLTVL.

The rearrangement joins TRBV28 to TRBJ2-2, with 7 nucleotides matching TRBD1. Germline CDR1 reads MDHEN; CDR2 reads SYDVKM. V lost 4 bases, J lost 6 bases, and 11 bases stayed unmatched. This CDR3 comprises 16 residues. The CDR3 region has the DNA TGTGCCAGCAGTTCTCCCAGGGGGTTGAGATCCGGGGAGCTGTTTTTT. It encodes CASSSPRGLRSGELFF.

This clone was seen a few times. The rearrangement uses TRBV3-1 (or the pseudogene TRBV3-2) and TRBJ2-3, with TRBD2 identical over 8 bases. After removal of 4 bases from V and 1 base from J, the junction contained 7 bases not matched to a gene. CDR3 size: 16 residues. Germline-derived CDR1 and CDR2 are LGHDT and YNNKEL (reference sequence). CDR3 region: CASSPAGAWRTDTQYF. In DNA, the CDR3 is TGTGCCAGCAGCCCAGCGGGAGCTTGGCGCACAGATACGCAGTATTTT.

The chain has TRBV29-1 and TRBJ1-1, with D perhaps TRBD1 (6 bases). V lost 5 bases, J lost 1 base, and 17 bases lay in between. Germline loops: CDR1 SQVTM, CDR2 ANQGSEA. The CDR3 is 15 amino acids. CDR3 DNA sequence: TGCAGCGTTACCTACTTAGGACAGAAGAACACTGAAGCTTTCTTT. It yields the protein CSVTYLGQKNTEAFF.

Only one count was recorded for this clone. The chain recombines TRBV2 with TRBJ1-1, with TRBD1 as a possible D gene (5 bases). The length of the CDR3 is 12 residues. The ends were cut back, 8 bases at V and 7 bases at J, with 14 bases in the middle. Germline V gene lookup returns CDR1 SNHLY and CDR2 FYNNEI. The chain's CDR3 is CASAPGWGEAFF. As DNA, the CDR3 is TGTGCCAGCGCCCCAGGGTGGGGTGAAGCTTTCTTT.

The table lists this clone with a few counts. V usage is TRBV20-1 and J usage is TRBJ1-5; 7 positions match TRBD1. The CDR3 consists of 14 residues. The trim removed 3 bases at V and 5 bases at J, leaving 7 bases unmatched. CDR1 DFQATT and CDR2 SNEGSKA come from the germline V gene (reference sequence). The CDR3 DNA reads as TGCAGTGCTAGTCCGGACAGGCCCTATCAGCCCCAGCATTTT. Its translation is CSASPDRPYQPQHF.

In this sample, this clone turned up a few times. The V call is TRBV3-1 (or the pseudogene TRBV3-2), the J call TRBJ1-2; D perhaps matches TRBD1 (6 bases). Trimming pared 4 bases from V and 8 bases from J, leaving 11 bases between. The CDR3 is made up of 12 amino acids. CDR1 is LGHDT and CDR2 is YNNKEL in the germline V gene (reference sequence). CDR3 coding DNA: TGTGCCAGCAGCCCTGGACAGCGGGGCTACACCTTC. Translation gives CASSPGQRGYTF.

The chain employs TRBV7-2 and TRBJ2-1; no clear D. The CDR3 consists of 14 residues. Germline assignment: CDR1 SGHTA and CDR2 FQGNSA. Trimming cost V 1 base and J 5 bases, with 9 bases left between them. The CDR3 sequence: CASSLVPVDNEQFF. The CDR3 nucleotides read TGTGCCAGCAGCTTAGTTCCTGTCGACAATGAGCAGTTCTTC. Variable domain in full (rest from reference TRBV7-2 and TRBJ2-1): GAGVSQSPSNKVTEKGKDVELRCDPISGHTALYWYRQSLGQGLEFLIYFQGNSAPDKSGLPSDRFSAERTGGSVSTLTIQRTQQEDSAVYLCASSLVPVDNEQFFGPGTRLTVL.

This clone was found once. V usage is TRBV5-5 and J usage is TRBJ2-2, with D possibly matching TRBD1 (6 bases). Looked up from germline, CDR1 is SGHKS and CDR2 is YYEKEE (reference sequence). The ends were cut back, 4 bases at V and 2 bases at J, with 12 bases in the middle. This CDR3 is 15 amino acids long. CDR3 amino acids: CASSPGTYNTGELFF. The CDR3, as DNA: TGTGCCAGCAGCCCCGGGACATACAACACCGGGGAGCTGTTTTTT.

The J gene is TRBJ2-7, the V gene TRBV5-4; the D gene is possibly TRBD1 (7 bases). This CDR3 spans 15 amino acids. Germline CDR1 and CDR2: SGHNT and YYREEE (reference sequence). Trimming took 0 bases from V and 6 from J, leaving 16 bases between them. CDR3 residues: CASSLGASQGGEQYF. CDR3 nucleotides: TGTGCCAGCAGCTTGGGGGCATCCCAGGGGGGCGAGCAGTACTTC.

The chain carries TRBV5-1 and TRBJ2-7; 11 positions match TRBD2. There are 16 residues in the CDR3. Unmatched junction bases numbered 5, after V lost 1 base and J lost 2 bases. Germline V CDR1 and CDR2: SGHRS, YFSETQ. CDR3 sequence (DNA): TGCGCCAGCAGCTTGAGGACTAGCGGGTTTACCTACGAGCAGTACTTC. This encodes CASSLRTSGFTYEQYF.

This rearrangement joins TRBV5-1 to TRBJ1-1; TRBD1 might be the D (6 bases). This CDR3 comprises 14 residues. Deletions cut 4 bases from V and 1 base from J, with 11 bases between. Germline-derived CDR1 and CDR2 are SGHRS and YFSETQ. The CDR3 DNA follows: TGCGCCAGCAGCCCCGGGGGGCGGAACACTGAAGCTTTCTTT. The encoded protein is CASSPGGRNTEAFF. The full variable domain, rest sourced from reference TRBV5-1 and TRBJ1-1, is KAGVTQTPRYLIKTRGQQVTLSCSPISGHRSVSWYQQTPGQGLQFLFEYFSETQRNKGNFPGRFSGRQFSNSRSEMNVSTLELGDSALYLCASSPGGRNTEAFFGQGTRLTVV.

The genes are TRBV5-4 and TRBJ1-1; TRBD1 agrees at 8 bases. The germline gives CDR1 SGHNT, CDR2 YYREEE (reference sequence). The CDR3 has 13 residues. Trimming cost V 4 bases and J 4 bases; bases outside gene matches: 3. The chain's CDR3 is CASSITGGTEAFF. CDR3 nucleotide sequence: TGTGCCAGCAGCATCACAGGGGGCACTGAAGCTTTCTTT.

This clone was seen at least ten times. Written as DNA, the CDR3 is TGTGCCAGCAGCTCGCGGAATGAAAAACTGTTTTTT. Translating it yields CASSSRNEKLFF. This chain joins TRBV11-1 and TRBJ1-4; D is uncertain. Trimming cost V 4 bases and J 5 bases, with 5 bases left between them. This CDR3 has 12 amino acids. The germline CDR1 and CDR2 sequences are SGHAT and FQDESV (reference sequence).

The chain is built from TRBV4-1 and TRBJ1-1, with 8 bases lining up with TRBD1. Trimming at V came to 3 bases and at J to 6 bases, leaving 6 bases not matched to a gene. In germline, CDR1 is MGHRA, CDR2 YSYEKL. CDR3 size: 14 residues. For the CDR3, the DNA is TGCGCCAGCAGCCAGGGCAGGGGGCCATCTGAAGCTTTCTTT. It codes for CASSQGRGPSEAFF.

This chain links TRBV27 with TRBJ1-1; D gene unclear. Trimming took 9 bases from V and 1 from J, leaving 12 bases between them. Germline CDR1 MNHEY, CDR2 SMNVEV (reference sequence). The CDR3 is 13 amino acids. The CDR3: CASKGGRNTEAFF. Here the CDR3 DNA reads TGTGCCAGTAAAGGAGGGAGGAACACTGAAGCTTTCTTT.

This clone was recorded once. V is TRBV4-1 and J is TRBJ2-7; D is possibly TRBD2 (6 bases). Per germline, CDR1 MGHRA and CDR2 YSYEKL. This CDR3 has 17 amino acids. V was shortened by 4 bases and J by 0 bases, with 19 bases between the two germline ends. CDR3 region: CASSPYWRADSSYEQYF. CDR3 nucleotide sequence: TGCGCCAGCAGCCCATATTGGAGGGCGGATAGCTCCTACGAGCAGTACTTC.

This clone came up once. V usage is TRBV10-3 and J usage is TRBJ2-1, with 9 nucleotides matching TRBD2. This CDR3 spans 15 amino acids. Germline V lookup: CDR1 ENHRY, CDR2 SYGVKD. Trimming at V came to 2 bases and at J to 9 bases, leaving 8 bases not matched to a gene. This CDR3 is CAISEARGRAVEQFF. The CDR3 DNA sequence: TGTGCCATCAGTGAGGCCCGCGGGAGGGCGGTTGAGCAGTTCTTC.

The CDR3 DNA reads TGTGCCAGCAGCTTGGGTAGTTCAGGGGCTGGGGCCAACGTCCTGACTTTC. Amino acid sequence: CASSLGSSGAGANVLTF. J is TRBJ2-6 and V is TRBV5-8; TRBD1 is a possible D gene (6 bases). The ends were cut back, 0 bases at V and 2 bases at J, with 12 bases in the middle. From germline, CDR1 is SGHTS and CDR2 YDEGEE. The CDR3 totals 17 residues.

The CDR3 DNA follows: TGCGCCAGCAGACTCCCGGGACAGGGGTTTTATGGCTACACCTTC. Translation: CASRLPGQGFYGYTF. The chain uses TRBV5-1 and TRBJ1-2, with TRBD1 matching over 10 bases. The J segment lost 5 bases and the V segment lost 5 bases, leaving 9 bases of the junction unmatched. The V gene's germline CDR1 is SGHRS and CDR2 YFSETQ. The CDR3 runs to 15 residues.

This chain joins TRBV5-8 and TRBJ1-5; TRBD1 might be the D (5 bases). Trimming took 4 bases from V and 4 from J, leaving 15 bases between them. This CDR3 contains 15 residues. Looked up from germline, CDR1 is SGHTS and CDR2 is YDEGEE. In nucleotides, the CDR3 is TGTGCCAGCAGCAAGGGACTTTCCCCAAATCAGCCCCAGCATTTT. This gives the protein CASSKGLSPNQPQHF.

J is TRBJ1-1 and V is TRBV5-4; possible D gene TRBD1, 6 bases. This CDR3 comprises 13 residues. Between the trimmed V and J ends, which lost 2 bases and 5 bases, there was a span of 10 bases. Germline values: CDR1 SGHNT, CDR2 YYREEE (reference sequence). In DNA, the CDR3 is TGTGCCAGCAGCTTTACAAGGGGGACTGAAGCTTTCTTT. Protein: CASSFTRGTEAFF.

The gene calls are TRBV28 and TRBJ1-5, with unresolved D. Germline-derived CDR1 and CDR2 are MDHEN and SYDVKM. V dropped 2 bases and J dropped 4 bases, with 9 bases sitting between them. CDR3 size: 14 residues. CDR3 sequence reads: CASSLGRPNQPQHF. CDR3 DNA: TGTGCCAGCAGTTTAGGGCGCCCGAATCAGCCCCAGCATTTT.

The V gene is TRBV5-1, the J gene TRBJ1-1; 7 nucleotides match TRBD1. This CDR3 spans 16 amino acids. The V and J ends lost 4 bases and 4 bases, in that order; junction bases with no gene match: 13. Germline assignment: CDR1 SGHRS and CDR2 YFSETQ. CDR3 DNA: TGCGCCAGCAGCCCAACCCCCCAGGGGGAAGCCACTGAAGCTTTCTTT. Amino acid sequence: CASSPTPQGEATEAFF.

The CDR3 region is CASSEQGRGSGNTIYF. As DNA, the CDR3 is TGTGCCAGCAGTGAACAGGGCAGGGGATCTGGAAACACCATATATTTT. J is TRBJ1-3 and V is TRBV6-1; perhaps TRBD1 as D (6 bases). The V and J ends lost 2 bases and 1 base respectively, with 12 bases between them. Germline CDR1 and CDR2: MNHNS and SASEGT. The CDR3 runs to 16 residues.